The 5 T cell receptor beta chains in this list originate from one sample, sequenced in a study of neurological immune-mediated disorders. TCRdb called the 5' RACE reads again in MiXCR, with one record for every CDR3 protein. The sample lists around 32,000 distinct CDR3 sequences; 9% to 14% were seen once. The sequencing input was PBMCs. These receptors all come from a woman in her sixties or seventies in good health.

Ten or more counts support this clonotype. This rearrangement joins TRBV12-3 or TRBV12-4 to TRBJ1-2; 8 bases align to TRBD1. The CDR3 has 15 residues. Losses at the gene ends were 6 bases for V and 8 bases for J; bases not matched to a gene: 14. The CDR3 here is CASSRSLTGAGGYTF. CDR3 sequence (DNA): TGTGCCAGCAGCCGTAGCCTGACAGGGGCAGGCGGCTACACCTTC.

This clonotype was counted many times. This sequence joins TRBV20-1 and TRBJ2-3; 12 bases align to TRBD2. The CDR3 covers 14 residues. The trim removed 5 bases at V and 2 bases at J, leaving 2 bases unmatched. CDR1 is DFQATT and CDR2 is SNEGSKA in the germline V gene (reference sequence). CDR3 sequence: CSAPSGGATDTQYF. In DNA, the CDR3 is TGCAGTGCTCCTAGCGGGGGGGCCACAGATACGCAGTATTTT.

The chain couples TRBV6-1 to TRBJ2-7; no reliable D call. CDR1 and CDR2 (germline): MNHNS, SASEGT. The CDR3 runs to 12 residues. The V and J ends lost 10 bases and 5 bases respectively, with 15 bases between them. The CDR3 is CATQTGVHEQYF. The CDR3 bases are TGTGCCACTCAGACGGGTGTCCACGAGCAGTACTTC.

This clonotype was detected ten times or more. The chain employs TRBV15 and TRBJ1-4; the match to TRBD1 covers 10 bases. Unmatched junction bases numbered 8, after V lost 5 bases and J lost 8 bases. The CDR3 spans 15 residues. Germline V gene data show CDR1 as LNHNV and CDR2 as YYDKDF (reference sequence). The CDR3 region has the DNA TGTGCCACCAGCCGCGGGACAGGGGCTGGAGAAAAACTGTTTTTT. As protein: CATSRGTGAGEKLFF.

This clonotype was seen many times. The chain joins TRBV5-1 to TRBJ2-1, with TRBD2 matching over 15 bases. J lost 8 bases, V lost 3 bases, and 6 bases had no gene match. This CDR3 has 16 residues. Germline CDR1 reads SGHRS; CDR2 reads YFSETQ. The DNA of the CDR3 is TGCGCCAGCAGCTCGGACGGGACTAGCGGGGGGTATGAGCAGTTCTTC. It translates to CASSSDGTSGGYEQFF.